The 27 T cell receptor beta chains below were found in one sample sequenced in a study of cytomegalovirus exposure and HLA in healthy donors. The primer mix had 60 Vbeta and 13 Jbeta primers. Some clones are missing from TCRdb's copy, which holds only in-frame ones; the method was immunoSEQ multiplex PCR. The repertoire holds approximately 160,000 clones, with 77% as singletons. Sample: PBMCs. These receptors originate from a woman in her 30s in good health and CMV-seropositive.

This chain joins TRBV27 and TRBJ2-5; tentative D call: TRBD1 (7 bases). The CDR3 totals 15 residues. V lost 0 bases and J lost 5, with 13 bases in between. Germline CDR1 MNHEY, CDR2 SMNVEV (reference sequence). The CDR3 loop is CASSLSGGGWETQYF. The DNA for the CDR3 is TGTGCCAGCAGTTTATCTGGAGGGGGCTGGGAGACCCAGTACTTC.

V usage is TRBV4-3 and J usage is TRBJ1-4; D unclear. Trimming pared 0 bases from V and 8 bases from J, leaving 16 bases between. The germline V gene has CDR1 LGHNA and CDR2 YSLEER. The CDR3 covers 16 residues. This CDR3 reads CASSQDFAGVEEKLFF. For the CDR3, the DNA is TGCGCCAGCAGCCAAGACTTCGCCGGAGTTGAAGAAAAACTGTTTTTT.

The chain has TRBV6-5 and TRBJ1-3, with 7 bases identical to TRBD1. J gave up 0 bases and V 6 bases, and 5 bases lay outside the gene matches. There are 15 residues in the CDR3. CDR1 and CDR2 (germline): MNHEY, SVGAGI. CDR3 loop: CASRSGGRSGNTIYF. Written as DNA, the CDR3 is TGTGCCAGCAGATCAGGGGGTCGCTCTGGAAACACCATATATTTT.

In DNA form, the CDR3 reads TGTGCCTGGGGCAGGGCCTACGAGCAGTACTTC. Encoded protein: CAWGRAYEQYF. V usage is TRBV30 and J usage is TRBJ2-7, with D tentatively TRBD1 (5 bases). V lost 5 bases and J 2 bases, leaving 7 bases between the germline ends. The CDR3 has 11 residues. Germline V gives CDR1 GTSNPN, CDR2 SVGIG (reference sequence).

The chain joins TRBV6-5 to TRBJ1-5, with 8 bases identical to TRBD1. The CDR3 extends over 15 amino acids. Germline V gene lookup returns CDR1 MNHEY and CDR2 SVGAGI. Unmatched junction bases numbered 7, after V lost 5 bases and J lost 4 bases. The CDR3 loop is CASSPGGAGNQPQHF. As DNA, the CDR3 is TGTGCCAGCAGTCCAGGGGGCGCCGGAAATCAGCCCCAGCATTTT.

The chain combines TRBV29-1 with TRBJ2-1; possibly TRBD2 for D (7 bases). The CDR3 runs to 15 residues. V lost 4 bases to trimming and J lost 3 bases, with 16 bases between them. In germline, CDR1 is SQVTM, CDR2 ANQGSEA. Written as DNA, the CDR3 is TGCAGCGTTGTGGGCGGGAGAGGGGGCTACAATGAGCAGTTCTTC. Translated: CSVVGGRGGYNEQFF.

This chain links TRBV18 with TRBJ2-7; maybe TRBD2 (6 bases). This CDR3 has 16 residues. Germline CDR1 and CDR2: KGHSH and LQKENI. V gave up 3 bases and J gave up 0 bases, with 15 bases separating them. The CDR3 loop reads CASSPGLSISSYEQYF. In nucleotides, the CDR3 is TGTGCCAGCTCACCGGGACTCTCAATCTCCTCCTACGAGCAGTACTTC.

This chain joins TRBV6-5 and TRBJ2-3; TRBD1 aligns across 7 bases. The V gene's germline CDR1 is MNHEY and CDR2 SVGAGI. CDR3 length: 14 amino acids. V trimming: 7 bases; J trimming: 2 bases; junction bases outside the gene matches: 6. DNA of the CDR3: TGTGCCAGCACCAATGGACAGGACACAGATACGCAGTATTTT. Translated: CASTNGQDTDTQYF.

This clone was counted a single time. CDR3 sequence: CAWRYSRDTEAFF. CDR3 nucleotides: TGTGCCTGGAGGTACAGCCGCGACACTGAAGCTTTCTTT. The chain links TRBV30 to TRBJ1-1; the D is unclear. Trimming stripped 3 bases from V and 3 bases from J, with 11 bases between. CDR1 GTSNPN and CDR2 SVGIG come from the germline V gene (reference sequence). The CDR3 is 13 residues long.

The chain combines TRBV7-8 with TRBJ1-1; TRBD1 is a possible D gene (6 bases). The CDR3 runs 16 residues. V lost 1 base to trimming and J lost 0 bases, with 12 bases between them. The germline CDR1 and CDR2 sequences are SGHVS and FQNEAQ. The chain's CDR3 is CASSLVSRTVNTEAFF. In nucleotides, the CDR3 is TGTGCCAGCAGCTTAGTATCTAGGACAGTGAACACTGAAGCTTTCTTT.

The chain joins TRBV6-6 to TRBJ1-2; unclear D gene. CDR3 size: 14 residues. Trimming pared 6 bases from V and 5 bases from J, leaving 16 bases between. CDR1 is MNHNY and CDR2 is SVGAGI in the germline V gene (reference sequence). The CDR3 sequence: CASRGRVFGYGYTF. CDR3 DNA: TGTGCCAGCAGAGGGCGGGTTTTCGGGTATGGCTACACCTTC.

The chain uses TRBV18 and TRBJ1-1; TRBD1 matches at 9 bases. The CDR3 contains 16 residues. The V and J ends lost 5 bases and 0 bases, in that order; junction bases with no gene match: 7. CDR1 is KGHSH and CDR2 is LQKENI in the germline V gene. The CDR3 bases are TGTGCCAGCTCATCCGGACAGGGGATCATGAACACTGAAGCTTTCTTT. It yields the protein CASSSGQGIMNTEAFF.

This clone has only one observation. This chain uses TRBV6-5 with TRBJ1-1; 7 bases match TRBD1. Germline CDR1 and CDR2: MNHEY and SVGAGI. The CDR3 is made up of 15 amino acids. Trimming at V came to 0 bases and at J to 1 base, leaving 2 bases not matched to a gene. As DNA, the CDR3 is TGTGCCAGCAGTTACTCCGGGACAGCGAACACTGAAGCTTTCTTT. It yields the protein CASSYSGTANTEAFF.

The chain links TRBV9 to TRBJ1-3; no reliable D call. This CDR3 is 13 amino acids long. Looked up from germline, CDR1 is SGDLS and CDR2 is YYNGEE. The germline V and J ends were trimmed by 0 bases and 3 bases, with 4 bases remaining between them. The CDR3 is CASSVELGNTIYF. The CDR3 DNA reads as TGTGCCAGCAGCGTAGAGCTTGGAAACACCATATATTTT.

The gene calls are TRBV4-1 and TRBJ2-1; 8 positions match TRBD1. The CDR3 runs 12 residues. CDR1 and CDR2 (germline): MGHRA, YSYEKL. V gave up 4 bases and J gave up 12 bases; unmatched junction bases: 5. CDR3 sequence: CASSRTGFGQFF. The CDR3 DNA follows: TGCGCCAGCAGCCGGACAGGGTTCGGGCAGTTCTTC.

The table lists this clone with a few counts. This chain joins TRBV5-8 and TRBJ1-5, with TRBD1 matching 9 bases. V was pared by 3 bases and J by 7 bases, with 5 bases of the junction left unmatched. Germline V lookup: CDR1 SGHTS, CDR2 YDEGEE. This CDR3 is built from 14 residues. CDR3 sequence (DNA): TGTGCCAGCAGCTCGGGACAGGGTGAGCAGCCCCAGCATTTT. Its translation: CASSSGQGEQPQHF.

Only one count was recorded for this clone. The CDR3 DNA reads TGTGCCAGCAGCGCGCCGAGTTCACCCCTCCACTTT. Its translation: CASSAPSSPLHF. V is TRBV9 and J is TRBJ1-6; unclear D gene. V was trimmed by 3 bases and J by 9 bases, leaving 7 bases between them. Per the germline V gene, CDR1 is SGDLS and CDR2 is YYNGEE. The CDR3 sequence is 12 residues long.

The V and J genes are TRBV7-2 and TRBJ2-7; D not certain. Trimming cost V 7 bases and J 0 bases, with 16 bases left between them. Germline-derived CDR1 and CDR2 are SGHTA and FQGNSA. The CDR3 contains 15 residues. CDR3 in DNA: TGTGCCAGCACCCCTCGAAGTTATAGCTCCTACGAGCAGTACTTC. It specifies CASTPRSYSSYEQYF.

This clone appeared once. The CDR3 DNA is TGTGCCAGCAGCCCGTTGGGCGGGAGTTACAATGAGCAGTTCTTC. Translating gives CASSPLGGSYNEQFF. This chain links TRBV7-6 with TRBJ2-1; 7 bases are shared with TRBD2. This CDR3 is built from 15 residues. Trimming at V came to 5 bases and at J to 4 bases, leaving 8 bases not matched to a gene. Germline V gene lookup returns CDR1 SGHVS and CDR2 FNYEAQ.

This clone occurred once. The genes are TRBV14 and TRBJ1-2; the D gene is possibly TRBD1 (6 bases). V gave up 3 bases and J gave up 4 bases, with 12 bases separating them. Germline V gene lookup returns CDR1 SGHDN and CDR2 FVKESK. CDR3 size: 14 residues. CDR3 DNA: TGTGCCAGCAGCCAGTCCCGGGACACCTATGGCTACACCTTC. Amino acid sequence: CASSQSRDTYGYTF.

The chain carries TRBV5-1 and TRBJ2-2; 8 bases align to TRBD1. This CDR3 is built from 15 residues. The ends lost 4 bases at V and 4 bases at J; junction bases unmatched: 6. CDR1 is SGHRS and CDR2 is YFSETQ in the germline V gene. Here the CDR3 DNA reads TGCGCCAGCAGCGTACAGGGGGAGATCACCGGGGAGCTGTTTTTT. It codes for CASSVQGEITGELFF.

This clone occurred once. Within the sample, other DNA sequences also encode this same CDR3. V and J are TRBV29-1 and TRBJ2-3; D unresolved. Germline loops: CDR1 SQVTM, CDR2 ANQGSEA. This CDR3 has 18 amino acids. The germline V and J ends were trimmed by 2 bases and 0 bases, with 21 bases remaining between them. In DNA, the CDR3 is TGCAGCGTTGAATATCCCCCCGCCACAGAGCTGAGCACAGATACGCAGTATTTT. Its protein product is CSVEYPPATELSTDTQYF.

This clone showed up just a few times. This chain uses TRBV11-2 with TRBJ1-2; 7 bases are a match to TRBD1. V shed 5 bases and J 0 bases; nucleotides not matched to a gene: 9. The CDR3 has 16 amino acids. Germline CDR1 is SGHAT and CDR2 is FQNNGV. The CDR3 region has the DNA TGTGCCAGCAGCCCCGGGACAGCGATAGCTAACTATGGCTACACCTTC. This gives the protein CASSPGTAIANYGYTF.

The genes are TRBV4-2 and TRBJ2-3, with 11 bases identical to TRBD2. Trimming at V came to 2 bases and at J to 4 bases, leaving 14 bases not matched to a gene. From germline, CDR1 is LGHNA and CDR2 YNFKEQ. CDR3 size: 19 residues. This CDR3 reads CASSQHRGLAGGQADTQYF. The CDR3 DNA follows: TGTGCCAGCAGCCAACACCGGGGTTTAGCGGGAGGGCAGGCAGATACGCAGTATTTT.

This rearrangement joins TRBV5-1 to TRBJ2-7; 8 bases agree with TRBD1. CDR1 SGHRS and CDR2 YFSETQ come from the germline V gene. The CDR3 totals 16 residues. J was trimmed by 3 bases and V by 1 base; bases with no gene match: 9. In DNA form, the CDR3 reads TGCGCCAGCAGCTTGAACGCGGACAGGGTGATCTACGAGCAGTACTTC. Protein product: CASSLNADRVIYEQYF.

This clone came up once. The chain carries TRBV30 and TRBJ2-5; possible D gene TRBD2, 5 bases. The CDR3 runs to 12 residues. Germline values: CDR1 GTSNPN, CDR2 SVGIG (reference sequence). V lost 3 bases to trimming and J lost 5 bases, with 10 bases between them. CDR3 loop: CAWRLVMETQYF. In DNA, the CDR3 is TGTGCCTGGAGACTAGTTATGGAGACCCAGTACTTC.

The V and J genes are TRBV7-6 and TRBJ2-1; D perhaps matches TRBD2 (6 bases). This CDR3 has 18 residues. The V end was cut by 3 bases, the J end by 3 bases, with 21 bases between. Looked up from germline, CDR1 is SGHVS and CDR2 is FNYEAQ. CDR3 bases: TGTGCCAGCAGCTTCGGTTCATCCCGGGAGAGACGCTACAATGAGCAGTTCTTC. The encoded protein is CASSFGSSRERRYNEQFF.